Here is one T cell receptor (beta chain) with its context. This table comes from immunoSEQ multiplex PCR, and its TCRdb copy is limited to in-frame clones, with some not included. The table lists tens of thousands of clones, roughly 87% of them singletons. Germline V lookup: CDR1 LGHNA, CDR2 YSLEER. The CDR3 consists of 15 residues. V was cut by 2 bases and J by 0 bases, with 8 bases left in between. The data belong to a study of OX40 agonist ivuxolimab in advanced cancers. This TCR was recovered from an adult with an advanced solid tumor such as melanoma, head and neck, liver or kidney cancer. The gene calls are TRBV4-3 and TRBJ2-4, with a possible D match to TRBD1 (5 bases). This sample comprised CD4+ or CD8+ T cells sorted from blood, obtained in a trial of the OX40 agonist ivuxolimab. The CDR3 here is CASSQQGLAKNIQYF. In DNA, the CDR3 is TGCGCCAGCAGCCAACAGGGTCTAGCCAAAAACATTCAGTACTTC.